The 5 T cell receptor beta chains below were found in one sample sequenced in a study of blood T cell repertoires in COVID-19 (dated by TCRdb to the early 2020s). The method behind the library was the immunoSEQ multiplex PCR assay. Drawn from immuneACCESS, this table holds only the in-frame rearrangements with V and J called that TCRdb kept. Clones are partly lost; checked studies trace under half to an unresolved V gene and leave the rest unexplained. This sample lists about 59,000 clones; 91% were detected once. 8.5% to 10% of the sample lies in the top ten. Sequencing was performed on peripheral blood. Source of these receptors: a human donor in a cohort sampled during active COVID-19.

This rearrangement joins TRBV7-8 to TRBJ1-1; no definite D call. Germline V gives CDR1 SGHVS, CDR2 FQNEAQ. Trimming shortened V by 4 bases and J by 1 base, and 13 bases separated the two germline ends. The CDR3 loop spans 15 amino acids. As DNA, the CDR3 is TGTGCCAGCAGCTCCGCCGGGTCGGGGAACACTGAAGCTTTCTTT. Translation: CASSSAGSGNTEAFF.

A few counts support this clone. The chain combines TRBV28 with TRBJ1-5; TRBD1 matches 9 bases. V shed 7 bases, J shed 2 bases, and the junction held 6 bases outside the gene matches. This CDR3 has 15 amino acids. Per germline, CDR1 MDHEN and CDR2 SYDVKM. Written as DNA, the CDR3 is TGTGCCAGCACCAGGACAGGGGTAGGCAATCAGCCCCAGCATTTT. Amino acid sequence: CASTRTGVGNQPQHF.

This clone was seen a single time. CDR3 loop: CASSDRTGRVEQYF. The CDR3 coding sequence is TGTGCCAGCAGTGACCGGACAGGCCGGGTGGAGCAGTACTTC. This chain joins TRBV6-1 and TRBJ2-7; 7 bases fit TRBD1. The CDR3 is 14 amino acids. Losses at the gene ends were 3 bases for V and 7 bases for J; bases not matched to a gene: 9. Germline V gives CDR1 MNHNS, CDR2 SASEGT.

The DNA of the CDR3 is TGTGCCAGCAGCCCCTCACAGGGGTCAGGCTATGGCTACACCTTC. It encodes CASSPSQGSGYGYTF. J is TRBJ1-2 and V is TRBV3-1 (or the pseudogene TRBV3-2); TRBD1 matches 7 bases. J lost 4 bases, V lost 4 bases, and 9 bases had no gene match. Germline loops: CDR1 LGHDT, CDR2 YNNKEL (reference sequence). The length of the CDR3 is 15 residues.

CDR3 sequence: CASRAEQGSTEAFF. DNA of the CDR3: TGTGCCAGCAGAGCTGAACAGGGAAGCACTGAAGCTTTCTTT. The rearrangement links TRBV6-5 to TRBJ1-1; weak D call: TRBD1 (6 bases). Germline lookup yields CDR1 MNHEY and CDR2 SVGAGI. V was clipped by 6 bases and J by 4 bases, with 15 bases between them. The CDR3 sequence is 14 residues long.